These T cell receptor beta chains were read from a single sample in a study of radiation and T cells in renal cell carcinoma. Sequencing used immunoSEQ multiplex PCR; TCRdb keeps in-frame clones, though not all of them. This sample has approximately 86,000 clones, with around four fifths found just once. The material was blood, obtained from a patient whose treatment included radiotherapy and nephrectomy. These receptors originate from a man between 45 and 60 years old with renal cell carcinoma. Both conserved end residues are part of each CDR3. Fields, in order: V gene, clone size, D gene, J gene, CDR3 protein, CDR3 DNA. D genes are given only for firm matches. Not all rows give a size; the values are once, few, many and, for expanded clones, a class.

>TRBV4-2|-|TRBD2|TRBJ2-5
CASSQDARGGARETQYF
TGTGCCAGCAGCCAAGATGCTCGCGGGGGGGCCCGAGAGACCCAGTACTTC
>TRBV7-2|few|-|TRBJ2-1
CASSLDGSRNNEQFF
TGTGCCAGCAGCTTAGACGGGAGTAGGAACAATGAGCAGTTCTTC
>TRBV2|-|-|TRBJ2-2
CASSWTANTGELFF
TGTGCCAGCAGTTGGACAGCGAACACCGGGGAGCTGTTTTTT
>TRBV4-2|-|-|TRBJ1-1
CASSLGRTEAFF
TGTGCCAGCAGTCTAGGTCGGACTGAAGCTTTCTTT
>TRBV4-1|-|-|TRBJ2-5
CASSQDDYTETQYF
TGCGCCAGCAGCCAAGATGACTACACAGAGACCCAGTACTTC
>TRBV19|few|-|TRBJ1-2
CASSIRPGDGYTF
TGTGCCAGTAGTATTAGGCCAGGGGATGGCTACACCTTC
>TRBV7-2|-|-|TRBJ2-7
CASSLVWQGGEQYF
TGTGCCAGCAGCTTAGTGTGGCAGGGTGGTGAGCAGTACTTC
>TRBV19|-|-|TRBJ1-1
CASSISDRPNTEAFF
TGTGCCAGTAGTATATCGGACAGACCGAACACTGAAGCTTTCTTT
>TRBV9|-|TRBD1|TRBJ1-2
CASSVEAGGNPNYGYTF
TGTGCCAGCAGCGTAGAGGCAGGGGGAAATCCTAACTATGGCTACACCTTC
>TRBV4-2|once|TRBD2|TRBJ2-7
CASSLGLAGGSPYEQYF
TGTGCCAGCAGCCTGGGACTAGCGGGGGGTTCACCCTACGAGCAGTACTTC
>TRBV2|-|-|TRBJ2-3
CASTTVLGTGTQYF
TGTGCCAGCACAACGGTCTTGGGCACAGGTACGCAGTATTTT
>TRBV19|-|-|TRBJ1-5
CASTPIFRSNQPQHF
TGTGCCAGTACCCCGATATTTAGAAGCAATCAGCCCCAGCATTTT
>TRBV9|-|TRBD2|TRBJ2-1
CASSVGTSRYNEQFF
TGTGCCAGCAGCGTAGGGACTAGCAGATACAATGAGCAGTTCTTC
>TRBV28|-|-|TRBJ1-5
CASSFRQAEHF
TGTGCCAGCAGTTTTCGACAGGCCGAGCATTTT
>TRBV9|-|TRBD2|TRBJ2-1
CASSVGLAGHNEQFF
TGTGCCAGCAGCGTTGGCCTAGCGGGACACAATGAGCAGTTCTTC
>TRBV29-1|-|-|TRBJ2-5
CSVVITGVETQYF
TGCAGCGTCGTAATCACCGGGGTCGAGACCCAGTACTTC
>TRBV27|-|TRBD2|TRBJ2-7
CASSALGRARPYEQYF
TGTGCCAGCAGTGCCCTCGGGAGGGCCCGCCCCTACGAGCAGTACTTC
>TRBV9|-|TRBD1|TRBJ1-1
CASTRGGDTEAFF
TGTGCCAGCACCAGGGGGGGGGACACTGAAGCTTTCTTT
>TRBV30|-|-|TRBJ2-7
CAWEGQTSYEQYF
TGTGCCTGGGAAGGACAGACCTCCTACGAGCAGTACTTC
>TRBV4-2|once|-|TRBJ1-2
CASSQDTGGGYGYTF
TGTGCCAGCAGCCAAGATACTGGTGGGGGATATGGCTACACCTTC
>TRBV19|-|TRBD2|TRBJ2-2
CASTRGLAGGPTGELFF
TGTGCCAGTACCCGCGGCCTAGCGGGGGGTCCCACCGGGGAGCTGTTTTTT
>TRBV12-1|few|-|TRBJ1-5
CASSPQLIRDRGPVNQPQHF
TGTGCCAGCAGCCCTCAGCTAATCCGGGACAGGGGGCCAGTCAATCAGCCCCAGCATTTT
>TRBV2|-|TRBD1|TRBJ2-7
CASRAGTGVSYEQYF
TGTGCCAGCAGAGCCGGGACAGGGGTTTCCTACGAGCAGTACTTC
>TRBV10-3|-|-|TRBJ1-1
CAISQGHQMNTEAFF
TGTGCCATCAGCCAAGGCCACCAAATGAACACTGAAGCTTTCTTT
>TRBV19|-|TRBD2|TRBJ2-3
CASSTGGSGRADTQYF
TGTGCCAGTAGTACTGGGGGTAGCGGGAGGGCAGATACGCAGTATTTT
>TRBV5-1|-|TRBD2|TRBJ2-1
CASSFYSGGALGNEQFF
TGCGCCAGCAGCTTCTATAGCGGGGGGGCCCTTGGGAATGAGCAGTTCTTC
>TRBV6-1|few|-|TRBJ1-5
CASSLGQPQPQHF
TGTGCCAGCAGCCTGGGACAACCCCAGCCCCAGCATTTT
>TRBV5-4|-|-|TRBJ2-5
CASSYGTRQETQYF
TGTGCCAGCAGCTACGGGACTCGCCAAGAGACCCAGTACTTC
>TRBV4-3|-|-|TRBJ1-2
CASSQLNRDRYGYTF
TGCGCCAGCAGCCAACTCAACAGGGACCGCTATGGCTACACCTTC
>TRBV6-5|-|-|TRBJ2-3
CASSFAGVKTQYF
TGTGCCAGCAGTTTTGCAGGGGTTAAAACGCAGTATTTT
>TRBV7-7|-|TRBD2|TRBJ2-1
CASSSGTSGGAYNEQFF
TGTGCTAGCAGCTCCGGGACTAGCGGGGGGGCCTACAATGAGCAGTTCTTC
>TRBV5-4|-|TRBD1|TRBJ1-4
CASSLGTATGSNEKLFF
TGTGCCAGCAGCTTAGGGACAGCCACGGGTTCTAATGAAAAACTGTTTTTT
>TRBV5-1|-|TRBD2|TRBJ2-7
CASSLTTGTSGRPRF
TGCGCCAGCAGCTTGACGACCGGGACTAGCGGGCGCCCGCGCTTC
>TRBV4-2|once|TRBD1|TRBJ2-7
CASSQPGQGYEQYF
TGTGCCAGCAGCCAACCGGGACAGGGCTACGAGCAGTACTTC
>TRBV2|-|-|TRBJ1-4
CASSLMMGEGEKLFF
TGTGCCAGCAGTTTAATGATGGGGGAGGGAGAAAAACTGTTTTTT
>TRBV2|-|TRBD2|TRBJ2-7
CASKGLAGGYEQYF
TGTGCCAGCAAGGGACTAGCGGGAGGATACGAGCAGTACTTC
>TRBV28|-|-|TRBJ1-3
CASRAQDSYSGNTIYF
TGTGCCAGCAGGGCCCAAGACAGCTACTCTGGAAACACCATATATTTT